This TCR beta chain comes out of a study of T cell changes during pregnancy in multiple sclerosis. Measured with immunoSEQ multiplex PCR; TCRdb has only the in-frame clones, and not every one. The sample contains about 40,000 clones, 80% to 95% of which appear only once. The CDR3 is 13 residues long. Germline CDR1 reads SEHNR; CDR2 reads FQNEAQ (reference sequence). The V gene end was trimmed by 8 bases and the J gene end by 4 bases; junction bases not matched to a gene: 7. Sequencing used CD8+ T cells from peripheral blood mononuclear cells, obtained in the first trimester of pregnancy. V and J are TRBV7-9 and TRBJ1-2; 7 nucleotides agree with TRBD1. The sequence was collected from a female donor with multiple sclerosis, enrolled in a pregnancy study. The CDR3 is CASEAGQAYGYTF. In DNA form, the CDR3 reads TGTGCCAGCGAGGCTGGACAGGCCTATGGCTACACCTTC.